Presented here are 8 T cell receptor beta chains from one specimen sequenced in a study of regulatory T cells in long-lasting Graves disease. Time point reported: newly diagnosed GD, antithyroid drugs for less than 3 months. With RNA extracted from PBMCs as input, the TCR library was made. Building of the TCR beta libraries involved iRepertoire HTBI primers and Arm-PCR of CDR3 regions. TCRdb re-analysed the multiplex PCR reads in MiXCR, keeping a single row per CDR3 protein. Of roughly 420,000 distinct CDR3 sequences in the sample, 16% were seen once. These data were also reused for a study on T cells in Graves' hyperthyroidism and ophthalmopathy.

Sequencing was performed on peripheral blood mononuclear cells (PBMCs), taken at new diagnosis, from a patient treated with antithyroid drugs. These receptors were taken from a woman in her twenties or thirties with Graves disease.

This clonotype showed up many times. The chain combines TRBV11-2 with TRBJ1-1; possible D gene TRBD1, 5 bases. Per the germline V gene, CDR1 is SGHAT and CDR2 is FQNNGV. The CDR3 totals 12 residues. Trimming removed 2 bases from V and 11 bases from J, with 12 bases in between. CDR3 nucleotide sequence: TGTGCCAGCAGCTTAAATAACGGGGGGGCTTTCTTT. This codes for CASSLNNGGAFF.

This clonotype was seen at least ten times. The chain recombines TRBV3-1 with TRBJ2-2; D ambiguous. The V end was cut by 1 base, the J end by 4 bases, with 10 bases between. The germline gives CDR1 LGHDT, CDR2 YNNKEL (reference sequence). The CDR3 extends over 15 amino acids. CDR3 amino acids: CASSQAERRTGELFF. CDR3 bases: TGTGCCAGCAGCCAAGCGGAGCGCCGCACCGGGGAGCTGTTTTTT.

This clonotype was seen more than once but under ten times. The rearrangement uses TRBV10-3 and TRBJ1-1; D perhaps matches TRBD1 (5 bases). The CDR3 length is 13 residues. Trimming cost V 0 bases and J 6 bases, with 8 bases left between them. Germline values: CDR1 ENHRY, CDR2 SYGVKD. CDR3 nucleotides: TGTGCCATCAGTGAGTCAGGGGCCGCTGAAGCTTTCTTT. It codes for CAISESGAAEAFF.

This clonotype was found a few times. The junction and the germline gene differ at one end; a read error may be behind it. V and J are TRBV7-7 and TRBJ2-2, with unresolved D. Germline V CDR1 and CDR2: SSHAT, FNYEAQ (reference sequence). The CDR3 sequence is 14 residues long. The CDR3 sequence: CASSQSSGTGELFF. CDR3 nucleotide sequence: TGTGCTAGCAGCCAATCGAGTGGAACCGGGGAGCTGTTTTTT.

This clonotype was picked up many times. The rearrangement joins TRBV5-1 to TRBJ2-3; weak D call: TRBD1 (6 bases). Per the germline V gene, CDR1 is SGHRS and CDR2 is YFSETQ. The CDR3 is 16 amino acids. Trimming took 0 bases from V and 0 from J, leaving 11 bases between them. DNA of the CDR3: TGCGCCAGCAGCTTGGTATCTGGACAGAGCACAGATACGCAGTATTTT. Translated: CASSLVSGQSTDTQYF.

The sample holds many counts of this clonotype. The chain carries TRBV7-6 and TRBJ2-1; 13 bases are shared with TRBD2. Germline assignment: CDR1 SGHVS and CDR2 FNYEAQ. This CDR3 is 22 amino acids long. Germline trimming cut 5 bases from V and 0 bases from J; bases unmatched to any gene: 19. CDR3 loop: CASSLTPIPGLAGRSSYNEQFF. The CDR3 DNA is TGTGCCAGCAGCCTGACGCCTATCCCGGGACTAGCGGGGCGAAGCTCCTACAATGAGCAGTTCTTC.

The table lists this clonotype with a few counts. This may come from a read error, since a much larger clone is one base off. In DNA form, the CDR3 reads TGTGCCTGGAGTACAGGGGGATCAATGAGCACTGAAGCTTTCTTT. Translation: CAWSTGGSMSTEAFF. The chain couples TRBV30 to TRBJ1-1, with 8 bases lining up with TRBD1. The CDR3 sequence is 15 residues long. Unmatched junction bases numbered 9, after V lost 2 bases and J lost 4 bases. Germline V gene data show CDR1 as GTSNPN and CDR2 as SVGIG (reference sequence).

Ten or more counts support this clonotype. J is TRBJ1-2 and V is TRBV29-1; tentatively, D is TRBD1 (6 bases). Between the trimmed V and J ends, which lost 4 bases and 4 bases, there was a span of 19 bases. The CDR3 runs to 15 residues. Looked up from germline, CDR1 is SQVTM and CDR2 is ANQGSEA. CDR3 amino acids: CSVGGAAGAGYGYTF. CDR3 sequence (DNA): TGCAGCGTTGGTGGTGCGGCAGGGGCTGGCTATGGCTACACCTTC.